One T cell receptor (beta chain) is described in this entry. Antigen specificity is unknown. The record originates from a study of siplizumab effects on memory and regulatory T cells. Findings and limits, study-wide: Only a minor fraction of alloreactive clones mapped to unstimulated subsets. Relative to controls at around 25%, mappable alloreactive CD4+ clones exhibited a mean Treg-derived proportion of approximately 62% with siplizumab. No assignable naive or memory phenotype existed for roughly 80-97% of proliferating CD4+ or CD8+ clones.

Assays examined about 10^5 TCR templates per sample. The assay was immunoSEQ multiplex PCR, and TCRdb's table has in-frame clones only and misses some. The sample carries approximately 65,000 clones, around 79% recorded once. Sequencing was performed on memory CD4+ T cells sorted from blood. The receptor comes from a human donor in good health.

The CDR3 DNA is TGCGCCAGCAGCTTGGGGGCGTTGAGGGGCTCTGGAAACACCATATATTTT. Amino acids: CASSLGALRGSGNTIYF. The chain couples TRBV5-1 to TRBJ1-3; TRBD1 is a possible D gene (5 bases). Germline CDR1 is SGHRS and CDR2 is YFSETQ. V was shortened by 0 bases and J by 0 bases, with 13 bases between the two germline ends. CDR3 length: 17 residues.